This T cell receptor beta chain appears in the sequencing data of a study of memory CD4+ T cells and cytomegalovirus serostatus (dated by TCRdb to the late 2010s). Describing the broader study: The cohort comprised roughly 35 healthy Belgian adults, 9 CMV seropositive and around 24 CMV seronegative. To replicate a published TCR-based CMV serostatus classifier, the study sequenced CD4+ memory TCRbeta repertoires from a Belgian cohort whose cytomegalovirus serostatus was known. Here is what the overall study found, with its caveats: Among the 160 or so previously reported CMV-associated TCRbeta sequences, 60 to 85 showed up in the CD4+ memory repertoires, with each one found in between one and five individuals. A median bootstrapped AUC of 0.95 with a 95% CI of 0.76-1.00 was achieved on the Belgian cohort by the original-framework classifier. The results were interpreted as suggesting that the CMV-associated TCR signature is mostly present in the CD4+ memory repertoire. Unlike the original study, which covered naive and memory CD4+ and CD8+ populations, the Belgian study sequenced only CD4+CD45RO+ memory cells. CMV serostatus prediction reached a median bootstrapped AUC of approximately 0.95 with the original framework and just over 0.9 with a US-trained random forest.

The junction carries 10 bases between V and J, which are trimmed by 0 bases and 4 bases respectively. From cysteine to phenylalanine, the CDR3 is 14 amino acids long. Of the read, only the CDR3 DNA is kept; its 42 bases are in frame from base 1. The germline V gene gives CDR1 as SGHRS and CDR2 as YFSETQ. Note on this clone: Its antigen is still unknown. No quality values exist for individual bases; no much larger clone is one base distant.

Genomic DNA was extracted from sorted cells with the Quick-DNA Microprep Kit. Amplification of TCRbeta DNA was done with the immunoSEQ hsTCRbeta kit, following the protocol from the manufacturer. An Illumina MiSeq instrument was used to sequence the TCRbeta libraries. In the source study's methods: After out-of-frame sequences were removed, 2,204,828 distinct TCRbeta sequences remained, averaging roughly 67,000 per individual. Each individual was scored by the count of 150 to 200 previously reported CMV-associated TCRbeta sequences and the total productive distinct TCRbeta count. A beta-binomial model was reimplemented in Python, and scikit-learn random forests with default parameters were trained on US cohort data. Classifier performance on the Belgian cohort was summarized as median AUC with percentile confidence intervals over 10,000 bootstrap iterations. TCRdb mirrors the immuneACCESS table, restricted to in-frame sequences. Some clones are absent from its copies; in checked studies, under half trace to an unresolved V gene, and the reason for the others is unknown. V and J calls and clone size are those listed in that table; D and trimming were worked out from the DNA. The sample yields under 35,000 clones; about 76% were counted once. The biggest ten clones account for approximately 1% of the sample.

A FACSAria II was used to sort memory CD4+ T cells, defined as single viable CD3+CD4+CD8-CD45RO+ cells. CMV serostatus was assessed using a Roche Elecsys assay, by which serum IgG against CMV pp150, pp28, p38 and p52 was detected. Following thawing, total CD4+ T cells were enriched through positive selection using CD4 magnetic microbeads. The samples came from a different study that was designed specifically to examine the CD4+ T cell memory repertoire. Peripheral blood mononuclear cells were isolated and cryopreserved following standard operating procedures; serum was stored at -80 °C. The staining relied on CD3-PerCP (BW264/56), CD4-APC (RPA-T4), CD45RO-PE (UCHT1) and CD8-Pacific Orange (3B5) antibodies, and Sytox blue was used to exclude non-viable cells.

The material sequenced was memory CD4+ T cells from blood. This chain joins TRBV5-1 to TRBJ2-5; the D region possibly corresponds to TRBD1 (6 bases align). The clonotype originates from an adult in good health and CMV-seronegative. The bases are TGCGCCAGCAGCTTGGAAGAAGGGGGAGAGACCCAGTACTTC. Its translation is CASSLEEGGETQYF.